The 29 T cell receptor beta chains presented below share a single source sample, sequenced in a study of blood T cell repertoires in COVID-19 (dated by TCRdb to 2019 to 2021). The library was produced with the immunoSEQ multiplex PCR assay. TCRdb limited this immuneACCESS table to in-frame rearrangements with V and J called. A share of clones is missing; checked studies link under half to unresolved V genes, and the rest is unexplained. For this sample the table gives approximately 160,000 clones, of which about 87% were detected only once. In total, the top ten clones hold roughly 0.58% of the sample. Sequenced material: peripheral blood. The receptors originated from a man between 60 and 75 years old with COVID-19, enrolled during active disease.

The V gene is TRBV19, the J gene TRBJ2-6; tentatively, D is TRBD1 (6 bases). This CDR3 has 16 residues. Germline V gene lookup returns CDR1 LNHDA and CDR2 SQIVND (reference sequence). V was pared by 4 bases and J by 0 bases, with 10 bases between. The CDR3 nucleotides read TGTGCCAGTAGTACAGGACAGAACTCTGGGGCCAACGTCCTGACTTTC. Translated: CASSTGQNSGANVLTF.

This clone was detected once. The chain carries TRBV11-3 and TRBJ1-1; D remains unclear. CDR1 is SGHNT and CDR2 is YENEEA in the germline V gene. The V gene lost 1 base and the J gene lost 1 base, with 4 bases spanning the gap. The CDR3 totals 13 residues. The CDR3 loop reads CASSLGQNTEAFF. The CDR3 nucleotides read TGTGCCAGCAGCTTAGGGCAGAACACTGAAGCTTTCTTT.

The chain recombines TRBV3-1 (or the pseudogene TRBV3-2) with TRBJ1-5; D call uncertain. V lost 5 bases and J lost 3, with 8 bases in between. In germline, CDR1 is LGHDT, CDR2 YNNKEL (reference sequence). This CDR3 is built from 13 residues. The CDR3 region is CASSGLPNQPQHF. CDR3 bases: TGTGCCAGCAGCGGGCTTCCCAATCAGCCCCAGCATTTT.

V and J are TRBV3-1 (or the pseudogene TRBV3-2) and TRBJ2-1; 12 nucleotides agree with TRBD2. The junction had 11 bases not matched to a gene; V was cut back by 5 bases and J by 6 bases. Germline assignment: CDR1 LGHDT and CDR2 YNNKEL (reference sequence). This CDR3 is built from 17 residues. For the CDR3, the DNA is TGTGCCAGCAGCAGACTAGCGGGGGTATTAGTTAGCAATGAGCAGTTCTTC. As protein: CASSRLAGVLVSNEQFF.

V usage is TRBV19 and J usage is TRBJ1-4; no clear D gene. The germline V gene encodes CDR1 LNHDA and CDR2 SQIVND (reference sequence). V dropped 7 bases and J dropped 14 bases, with 17 bases sitting between them. The CDR3 covers 12 residues. This chain's CDR3 is CASNSGGGPLFF. CDR3 sequence (DNA): TGTGCCAGTAATTCGGGAGGAGGCCCCCTGTTTTTT.

This sequence joins TRBV5-5 and TRBJ1-1; 7 bases line up with TRBD1. Germline V CDR1 and CDR2: SGHKS, YYEKEE (reference sequence). V trimming: 3 bases; J trimming: 0 bases; junction bases outside the gene matches: 2. The CDR3 spans 14 residues. This chain's CDR3 is CASSYGQVNTEAFF. The DNA of the CDR3 is TGTGCCAGCAGCTACGGACAGGTGAACACTGAAGCTTTCTTT. The variable domain in full, completed from reference TRBV5-5 and TRBJ1-1, reads DAGVTQSPTHLIKTRGQQVTLRCSPISGHKSVSWYQQVLGQGPQFIFQYYEKEERGRGNFPDRFSARQFPNYSSELNVNALLLGDSALYLCASSYGQVNTEAFFGQGTRLTVV.

This rearrangement joins TRBV19 to TRBJ1-1; tentatively, D is TRBD1 (5 bases). The germline V gene encodes CDR1 LNHDA and CDR2 SQIVND (reference sequence). CDR3 length: 17 residues. Trimming left V 6 bases short and J 2 bases short, with 22 bases between. The chain's CDR3 is CASRSGGIFRANTEAFF. DNA of the CDR3: TGTGCCAGTAGATCTGGAGGGATATTCAGGGCCAACACTGAAGCTTTCTTT.

The CDR3 sequence is CASSGRTSGQETQYF. The CDR3 DNA is TGTGCCAGCAGCGGAAGGACTAGCGGACAAGAGACCCAGTACTTC. The chain is built from TRBV5-4 and TRBJ2-5; 10 nucleotides align to TRBD2. V shed 4 bases, J shed 2 bases, and the junction held 5 bases outside the gene matches. This CDR3 has 15 amino acids. Germline V CDR1 and CDR2: SGHNT, YYREEE (reference sequence).

V usage is TRBV7-9 and J usage is TRBJ2-1; 7 bases align to TRBD2. CDR1 is SEHNR, CDR2 FQNEAQ, per germline (reference sequence). V shed 10 bases, J shed 0 bases, and the junction held 6 bases outside the gene matches. The CDR3 totals 14 residues. The CDR3 region has the DNA TGTGCCACCGAGCGGGATAGCTCCTACAATGAGCAGTTCTTC. This gives the protein CATERDSSYNEQFF.

V is TRBV6-1 and J is TRBJ1-1, with TRBD1 matching 7 bases. J gave up 4 bases and V 2 bases, and 4 bases lay outside the gene matches. This CDR3 has 14 residues. Germline CDR1 is MNHNS and CDR2 is SASEGT. The CDR3 region is CASSEHRDSTEAFF. In DNA, the CDR3 is TGTGCCAGCAGTGAACACCGGGACAGCACTGAAGCTTTCTTT.

The chain carries TRBV6-1 and TRBJ1-1; no clear D. Trimming cost V 10 bases and J 5 bases, with 11 bases left between them. CDR1 is MNHNS, CDR2 SASEGT, per germline. This CDR3 contains 11 residues. The CDR3 DNA is TGTGCCACCGGGGTTTGGACTGAAGCTTTCTTT. This encodes CATGVWTEAFF.

The CDR3 bases are TGTGCCAGCAGCCCAGGACACCCGAACACTGAAGCTTTCTTT. It yields the protein CASSPGHPNTEAFF. The chain joins TRBV27 to TRBJ1-1; tentative D call: TRBD1 (5 bases). The germline V and J ends were trimmed by 6 bases and 1 base, with 12 bases remaining between them. CDR1 MNHEY and CDR2 SMNVEV come from the germline V gene (reference sequence). There are 14 residues in the CDR3.

V and J are TRBV6-6 and TRBJ2-7; D perhaps matches TRBD2 (6 bases). V dropped 6 bases and J dropped 2 bases, with 17 bases sitting between them. This CDR3 is built from 15 residues. The V gene's germline CDR1 is MNHNY and CDR2 SVGAGI (reference sequence). The CDR3 region is CASSPAATRTYEQYF. The CDR3 region has the DNA TGTGCCAGCAGCCCTGCCGCGACTAGGACCTACGAGCAGTACTTC.

The CDR3 DNA sequence: TGCGCCAGCAGCTTCCTCCCTTTAGGACAGGGTAATCCTGGGGCCAACGTCCTGACTTTC. Its translation: CASSFLPLGQGNPGANVLTF. The chain joins TRBV5-1 to TRBJ2-6; 8 bases match TRBD1. CDR1 is SGHRS, CDR2 YFSETQ, per germline. V was pared by 2 bases and J by 2 bases, with 15 bases of the junction left unmatched. The CDR3 has 20 residues.

The gene calls are TRBV19 and TRBJ1-5; 12 bases fit TRBD1. Germline CDR1 reads LNHDA; CDR2 reads SQIVND (reference sequence). V lost 3 bases and J lost 5; bases outside the gene matches: 8. There are 17 residues in the CDR3. The CDR3 sequence: CASSMGTGGMMDQPQHF. In DNA form, the CDR3 reads TGTGCCAGTAGTATGGGGACAGGGGGCATGATGGATCAGCCCCAGCATTTT. Together with reference TRBV19 and TRBJ1-5, the CDR3 gives the full variable domain: DGGITQSPKYLFRKEGQNVTLSCEQNLNHDAMYWYRQDPGQGLRLIYYSQIVNDFQKGDIAEGYSVSREKKESFPLTVTSAQKNPTAFYLCASSMGTGGMMDQPQHFGDGTRLSIL.

This clone has more than one count but fewer than ten. The chain recombines TRBV5-1 with TRBJ2-3; 8 nucleotides agree with TRBD2. V shed 5 bases, J shed 4 bases, and the junction held 12 bases outside the gene matches. This CDR3 is 16 amino acids long. CDR1 and CDR2 (germline): SGHRS, YFSETQ. The CDR3 region has the DNA TGCGCCAGCAGTTTAGGCAGCGGGAGTAGGCCAGATACGCAGTATTTT. Translated, it gives CASSLGSGSRPDTQYF.

V gene TRBV10-3 combines with J gene TRBJ2-1; 13 nucleotides line up with TRBD2. This CDR3 has 14 residues. Looked up from germline, CDR1 is ENHRY and CDR2 is SYGVKD. V lost 5 bases, J lost 6 bases, and 1 base stayed unmatched. In DNA, the CDR3 is TGTGCCATCAGTTGGACTAGCGGGAGCAATGAGCAGTTCTTC. It yields the protein CAISWTSGSNEQFF.

The V and J genes are TRBV18 and TRBJ1-3, with 8 bases aligning to TRBD1. This CDR3 has 17 residues. With 0 bases clipped from V and 0 bases from J, the junction kept 4 bases outside the gene matches. Germline lookup yields CDR1 KGHSH and CDR2 LQKENI. The CDR3 protein is CASSPPTGDRSGNTIYF. The CDR3 DNA reads TGTGCCAGCTCACCACCGACAGGGGATCGCTCTGGAAACACCATATATTTT.

J is TRBJ2-1 and V is TRBV3-1 (or the pseudogene TRBV3-2), with 7 bases matching TRBD2. This CDR3 has 11 residues. Germline V CDR1 and CDR2: LGHDT, YNNKEL (reference sequence). V gave up 8 bases and J gave up 11 bases; unmatched junction bases: 6. The CDR3 spells CASEGGSKQFF. As DNA, the CDR3 is TGTGCCAGCGAAGGCGGGAGTAAGCAGTTCTTC.

The chain uses TRBV7-8 and TRBJ2-6; tentative D call: TRBD2 (7 bases). The CDR3 totals 19 residues. V shed 5 bases and J shed 0 bases, with 20 bases lying between them. Germline-derived CDR1 and CDR2 are SGHVS and FQNEAQ. The CDR3 DNA follows: TGTGCCAGCAGCGTTAGGGGGGGCTTTTTTGGCTCTGGGGCCAACGTCCTGACTTTC. This translates into CASSVRGGFFGSGANVLTF.

The chain employs TRBV27 and TRBJ2-7; 7 bases line up with TRBD1. The CDR3 extends over 13 amino acids. Trimming cost V 6 bases and J 4 bases; bases outside gene matches: 6. Germline values: CDR1 MNHEY, CDR2 SMNVEV (reference sequence). The CDR3 loop reads CASRYDRAYEQYF. Written as DNA, the CDR3 is TGTGCCAGCAGATATGACAGGGCTTACGAGCAGTACTTC.

V is TRBV12-3 or TRBV12-4 and J is TRBJ2-7; D gene unclear. The V end was cut by 3 bases, the J end by 6 bases, with 9 bases between. CDR3 length: 12 amino acids. CDR3 amino acids: CASSLRAFEQYF. The CDR3 DNA is TGTGCCAGCAGTTTGCGAGCTTTCGAGCAGTACTTC.

This clone has a single count. V and J are TRBV27 and TRBJ2-5, with TRBD2 identical over 9 bases. The germline gives CDR1 MNHEY, CDR2 SMNVEV (reference sequence). With 6 bases clipped from V and 1 base from J, the junction kept 6 bases outside the gene matches. This CDR3 is built from 15 residues. The CDR3 reads CASSRAGGFQETQYF. CDR3 sequence (DNA): TGTGCCAGCAGCCGGGCGGGAGGGTTCCAAGAGACCCAGTACTTC.

The genes are TRBV18 and TRBJ2-4; D gene unclear. Germline loops: CDR1 KGHSH, CDR2 LQKENI. The CDR3 covers 15 residues. V gave up 3 bases and J gave up 7 bases, with 16 bases separating them. CDR3 DNA sequence: TGTGCCAGCTCACCCTCCCAGACTGCTAGTAACATTCAGTACTTC. Its protein is CASSPSQTASNIQYF.

The chain joins TRBV5-1 to TRBJ2-1; D might be TRBD1 (5 bases). This CDR3 region has 15 residues. Germline values: CDR1 SGHRS, CDR2 YFSETQ. The V and J ends lost 8 bases and 6 bases respectively, with 21 bases between them. CDR3 sequence (DNA): TGCGCCAGTAAATTGGGGCCGACGCAAAGCAATGAGCAGTTCTTC. Its translation: CASKLGPTQSNEQFF. The variable domain in full, with the rest retrieved from reference TRBV5-1 and TRBJ2-1, is KAGVTQTPRYLIKTRGQQVTLSCSPISGHRSVSWYQQTPGQGLQFLFEYFSETQRNKGNFPGRFSGRQFSNSRSEMNVSTLELGDSALYLCASKLGPTQSNEQFFGPGTRLTVL.

The chain carries TRBV29-1 and TRBJ1-2; D might be TRBD1 (5 bases). Looked up from germline, CDR1 is SQVTM and CDR2 is ANQGSEA. The length of the CDR3 is 17 residues. V lost 3 bases and J 5 bases, leaving 25 bases between the germline ends. CDR3 sequence (DNA): TGCAGCGTTGAGCCCACGATGGTGGCAGGGCGTTCATATGGCTACACCTTC. Its translation is CSVEPTMVAGRSYGYTF.

The V gene is TRBV3-1 (or the pseudogene TRBV3-2), the J gene TRBJ1-6; 7 bases are a match to TRBD1. V lost 5 bases to trimming and J lost 9 bases; unmatched junction nucleotides: 10. Germline assignment: CDR1 LGHDT and CDR2 YNNKEL (reference sequence). CDR3 size: 15 residues. The CDR3 bases are TGTGCCAGCAGCGTTACAGGGGCCGGGGGTTCACCCCTCCACTTT. Translated: CASSVTGAGGSPLHF.

Details on this clone: The sample holds other DNA sequences that translate to the same CDR3. The chain is built from TRBV27 and TRBJ1-1; 8 positions match TRBD1. The V gene's germline CDR1 is MNHEY and CDR2 SMNVEV (reference sequence). V trimming: 5 bases; J trimming: 2 bases; junction bases outside the gene matches: 1. The CDR3 extends over 13 amino acids. CDR3 sequence reads: CASSDRGNTEAFF. The CDR3 bases are TGTGCCAGCAGTGACAGGGGAAACACTGAAGCTTTCTTT.

This chain joins TRBV7-9 and TRBJ2-7; the D is unclear. Trimming left V 4 bases short and J 2 bases short, with 6 bases between. The CDR3 has 12 residues. The germline V gene encodes CDR1 SEHNR and CDR2 FQNEAQ (reference sequence). This CDR3 is CASSSVAYEQYF. The CDR3 region has the DNA TGTGCCAGCAGCTCGGTCGCCTACGAGCAGTACTTC.